The entry below gives a single TCR beta chain sequence along with its context. These data are taken from a study of T cell changes during pregnancy in multiple sclerosis. Profiled with immunoSEQ multiplex PCR; TCRdb holds only in-frame clones, not every one. The data show tens of thousands of clones, around 93% seen once. This CDR3 is 14 amino acids long. Losses at the gene ends were 6 bases for V and 6 bases for J; bases not matched to a gene: 7. The germline CDR1 and CDR2 sequences are SGHAT and FQNNGV. The material was CD4+ T cells from peripheral blood mononuclear cells, obtained after pregnancy. The chain is built from TRBV11-2 and TRBJ2-2, with 7 bases identical to TRBD2. This receptor was taken from a female donor with multiple sclerosis, enrolled in a pregnancy study. The chain's CDR3 is CASRGLPGPGELFF. The CDR3 DNA sequence: TGTGCCAGCAGGGGACTACCCGGGCCCGGGGAGCTGTTTTTT.